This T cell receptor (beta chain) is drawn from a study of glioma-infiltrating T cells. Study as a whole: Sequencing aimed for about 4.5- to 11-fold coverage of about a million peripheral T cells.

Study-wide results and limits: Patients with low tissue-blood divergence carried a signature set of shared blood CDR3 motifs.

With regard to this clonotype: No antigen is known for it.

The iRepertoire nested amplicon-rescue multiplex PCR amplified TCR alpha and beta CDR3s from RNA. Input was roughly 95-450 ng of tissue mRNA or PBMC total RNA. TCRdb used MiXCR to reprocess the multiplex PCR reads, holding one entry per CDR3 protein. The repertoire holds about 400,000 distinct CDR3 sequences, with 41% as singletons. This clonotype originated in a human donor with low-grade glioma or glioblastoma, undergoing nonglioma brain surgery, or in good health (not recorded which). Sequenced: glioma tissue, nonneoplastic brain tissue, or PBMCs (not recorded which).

CDR3 amino acids: CASSLAAVPGRSNEQFF. CDR3 DNA sequence: TGTGCCAGCAGCTTAGCGGCGGTACCAGGTCGGTCAAATGAGCAGTTCTTC. The chain combines TRBV7-8 with TRBJ2-1; D is uncertain. Germline CDR1 and CDR2: SGHVS and FQNEAQ. CDR3 length equals 17 residues. V lost 0 bases and J 7 bases, leaving 19 bases between the germline ends.